These 12 T cell receptor beta chains were sequenced from one sample in a study of cytomegalovirus exposure and HLA in healthy donors. Vbeta (60) and Jbeta (13) primers were used in the PCR. Sequencing used immunoSEQ multiplex PCR; TCRdb keeps in-frame clones, though not all of them. The data show under 200,000 clones, about nine tenths seen once. The sample comprised PBMCs. Receptor source: a boy aged 2 to 9 in good health and CMV-seronegative.

V usage is TRBV27 and J usage is TRBJ2-3; TRBD2 agrees at 8 bases. The CDR3 length is 16 residues. Germline lookup yields CDR1 MNHEY and CDR2 SMNVEV (reference sequence). V lost 3 bases, J lost 0 bases, and 5 bases stayed unmatched. CDR3: CASSFSGVPSTDTQYF. For the CDR3, the DNA is TGTGCCAGCAGTTTTAGCGGGGTCCCTAGCACAGATACGCAGTATTTT.

The chain uses TRBV5-6 and TRBJ2-1, with 10 positions matching TRBD2. After removal of 0 bases from V and 10 bases from J, the junction contained 7 bases not matched to a gene. The CDR3 runs to 15 residues. Germline V gene sequence: CDR1 SGHDT, CDR2 YYEEEE. The CDR3 bases are TGTGCCAGCAGCTTGGGAGCGGGAGGGGGCATAGAGCAGTTCTTC. It translates to CASSLGAGGGIEQFF.

The chain recombines TRBV28 with TRBJ2-5; 12 bases agree with TRBD2. Germline trimming cut 7 bases from V and 4 bases from J; bases unmatched to any gene: 4. The germline gives CDR1 MDHEN, CDR2 SYDVKM. This CDR3 contains 14 residues. The CDR3: CASISGLAGETQYF. As DNA, the CDR3 is TGTGCCAGCATCTCGGGACTAGCGGGAGAGACCCAGTACTTC.

The rearrangement links TRBV29-1 to TRBJ1-3; D unresolved. V was shortened by 7 bases and J by 7 bases, with 17 bases between the two germline ends. The CDR3 spans 13 residues. Germline-derived CDR1 and CDR2 are SQVTM and ANQGSEA. In DNA form, the CDR3 reads TGCAGCGCCGGGTACCCGCTAAGGAACACCATATATTTT. Encoded protein: CSAGYPLRNTIYF.

V gene TRBV9 combines with J gene TRBJ2-5; TRBD1 aligns across 8 bases. Matching the DNA end better, TRBJ2-7 makes the J call doubtful. The CDR3 totals 15 residues. In germline, CDR1 is SGDLS, CDR2 YYNGEE. CDR3 in amino acids: CASSLGTGVVYEQYF. In DNA form, the CDR3 reads TGTGCCAGCAGTCTGGGGACAGGTGTTGTGTACGAGCAGTACTTC.

CDR3 coding DNA: TGCGCCAGCAGCTTCCAGACAGGGAACACCGGGGAGCTGTTTTTT. The encoded protein is CASSFQTGNTGELFF. The chain couples TRBV5-1 to TRBJ2-2; the D gene is possibly TRBD1 (6 bases). Trimming took off 2 bases at V and 1 base at J, with 9 bases between the two ends. Per germline, CDR1 SGHRS and CDR2 YFSETQ. The CDR3 extends over 15 amino acids.

This chain uses TRBV29-1 with TRBJ2-1; D is unclear. Deletions cut 3 bases from V and 7 bases from J, with 13 bases between. The CDR3 consists of 13 residues. CDR1 is SQVTM and CDR2 is ANQGSEA in the germline V gene. CDR3 sequence: CSVDTTRENEQFF. In DNA, the CDR3 is TGCAGCGTTGATACTACAAGAGAGAATGAGCAGTTCTTC.

This clone was counted once. The chain is built from TRBV27 and TRBJ1-4; no firm D call. V was shortened by 5 bases and J by 8 bases, with 9 bases between the two germline ends. CDR3 length: 12 residues. Germline V CDR1 and CDR2: MNHEY, SMNVEV (reference sequence). Written as DNA, the CDR3 is TGTGCCAGCAGTGGGAGTCAAGAAAAACTGTTTTTT. As protein: CASSGSQEKLFF.

This clone showed up just once. The J gene is TRBJ1-4, the V gene TRBV27, with D hard to call. CDR3 length: 13 residues. Deletions cut 3 bases from V and 0 bases from J, with 2 bases between. Per germline, CDR1 MNHEY and CDR2 SMNVEV (reference sequence). CDR3 loop: CASSFATNEKLFF. DNA of the CDR3: TGTGCCAGCAGTTTCGCAACTAATGAAAAACTGTTTTTT.

V gene TRBV30 combines with J gene TRBJ2-1, with a tentative D call TRBD2 (6 bases). This CDR3 contains 15 residues. V was cut by 6 bases and J by 0 bases, with 15 bases left in between. Germline V gene data show CDR1 as GTSNPN and CDR2 as SVGIG (reference sequence). This CDR3 is CACAGYGRSYNEQFF. The CDR3 bases are TGTGCCTGCGCGGGGTATGGCCGCTCCTACAATGAGCAGTTCTTC.

V usage is TRBV2 and J usage is TRBJ2-3; tentative D call: TRBD2 (6 bases). The V end was cut by 1 base, the J end by 2 bases, with 10 bases between. Per germline, CDR1 SNHLY and CDR2 FYNNEI. CDR3 length: 15 residues. The CDR3 nucleotides read TGTGCCAGCAGTGAAGGAGGGAGGCCCACAGATACGCAGTATTTT. Translated, it gives CASSEGGRPTDTQYF.

V gene TRBV9 combines with J gene TRBJ2-4; maybe TRBD1 (6 bases). The CDR3 has 13 residues. Trimming took 2 bases from V and 6 from J, leaving 9 bases between them. The germline gives CDR1 SGDLS, CDR2 YYNGEE. CDR3 DNA: TGTGCCAGCAGCGTCCAAGGGGGAAACATTCAGTACTTC. Translation: CASSVQGGNIQYF.